Listed below are T cell receptor beta chains from one sample, sequenced in a study of blood T cell repertoires in COVID-19. Assay used: immunoSEQ multiplex PCR; TCRdb lists only in-frame clones, some missing. The sample lists around 130,000 clones; around 81% were seen once. The sequenced sample was peripheral blood. Source of these receptors: a human donor in a cohort sampled during active COVID-19. CDR3s include the opening cysteine and the closing phenylalanine or tryptophan.

j_gene	v_gene	len	CDR3aa
TRBJ2-7	TRBV5-1	15	CASSLAVSISYEQYF
TRBJ2-5	TRBV7-9	17	CASSFPTTRGPEETQYF
TRBJ1-2	TRBV4-2	14	CASRSTDRGAGYTF
TRBJ2-7	TRBV30	13	CAWRRSMAYEQYF
TRBJ2-2	TRBV10-2	16	CASGGGPGYPSGELFF
TRBJ1-2	TRBV14	16	CASSQVGSGVDYGYTF
TRBJ1-5	TRBV12-3/TRBV12-4	13	CASSFDRGEPQHF
TRBJ2-5	TRBV2	16	CASRAATTAGQETQYF
TRBJ2-4	TRBV28	15	CASSLARGNGDIQYF
TRBJ1-5	TRBV30	14	CAWSVPSRGQPQHF
TRBJ2-3	TRBV9	16	CASSVVVGQGTDTQYF
TRBJ2-7	TRBV4-1	15	CASSQEGRGGNEQYF
TRBJ2-3	TRBV27	14	CASSDRGITDTQYF
TRBJ1-4	TRBV15	13	CATSGATNEKLFF
TRBJ2-2	TRBV19	15	CASSIAGRNTGELFF
TRBJ1-6	TRBV28	15	CASNSGATYNSPLHF
TRBJ2-5	TRBV5-1	16	CASSLRVAGADETQYF
TRBJ2-7	TRBV5-1	14	CASRGGAGTYEQYF
TRBJ1-5	TRBV25-1	13	CASRQGRGQPQHF
TRBJ1-1	TRBV2	15	CASSERTAGVTEAFF
TRBJ1-1	TRBV6-2/TRBV6-3	14	CASSQWTGRTEAFF
TRBJ1-4	TRBV6-5	14	CASSYRTGFEKLFF
TRBJ1-2	TRBV5-1	14	CASSETGTVYGYTF
TRBJ2-1	TRBV5-1	15	CASSSLAGGFDEQFF
TRBJ1-1	TRBV7-8	15	CASSPLSTGDTEAFF
TRBJ1-2	TRBV7-3	13	CASSSGRGRGYTF
TRBJ2-1	TRBV5-6	15	CASRTGQGSYNEQFF
TRBJ2-1	TRBV30	14	CAWAIGTGDNEQFF
TRBJ1-1	TRBV12-3/TRBV12-4	12	CASTKGSTEAFF
TRBJ2-1	TRBV11-2	15	CASREGTSVYNEQFF
TRBJ1-2	TRBV27	13	CASSLDRYYGYTF
TRBJ1-5	TRBV5-6	15	CASSLGGTSNQPQHF
TRBJ1-1	TRBV5-6	13	CASSLAAGIEAFF
TRBJ1-4	TRBV6-1	13	CASSEGRGRELFF
TRBJ1-1	TRBV2	16	CASRTPSGHMNTEAFF
TRBJ2-6	TRBV5-4	17	CASSPGSERSGANVLTF
TRBJ2-7	TRBV10-2	13	CASSVLAGYEQYF
TRBJ1-1	TRBV6-6	15	CASSYSTQGQTEAFF
TRBJ2-3	TRBV7-6	16	CASSLRTGTSTDTQYF
TRBJ1-2	TRBV7-2	17	CASSLEGRGRDTYGYTF
TRBJ2-3	TRBV5-1	12	CASSNSRDTQYF
TRBJ2-2	TRBV4-1	16	CASSRGQGSNTGELFF
TRBJ2-3	TRBV5-8	16	CASLTPGSSATDTQYF
TRBJ2-1	TRBV6-1	14	CASSEDRVKNEQFF
TRBJ2-7	TRBV9	17	CASSVGARGQPPYEQYF
TRBJ2-1	TRBV6-5	13	CASSYSQVYEQFF
TRBJ1-6	TRBV10-2	23	CASSESPDPWATTVSSYNSPLHF
TRBJ2-7	TRBV5-1	15	CASSLDAGRTYEQYF
TRBJ1-4	TRBV30	14	CAWSDDGRGEKLFF
TRBJ2-6	TRBV27	19	CASSSPGALAGSGANVLTF
TRBJ2-2	TRBV10-1	13	CASSEPAGGELFF
TRBJ2-1	TRBV7-8	20	CAKGGTWASGGAGTYNEQFF
TRBJ2-5	TRBV2	14	CASKGTGGEETQYF
TRBJ1-1	TRBV24-1	13	CATSERQGGKAFF